This TCR beta chain was sequenced for a study of cytomegalovirus exposure and HLA in healthy donors. The study, taken as a whole, reports: The analysis excluded some indistinguishable V segments, including TRBV6-2 and TRBV6-3. Researchers reportedly found TCR beta sequences accurately predicted most subjects' HLA-A and HLA-B alleles. In a later analysis, a missense DCLRE1C variant was linked to TCR beta V- and J-gene trimming.

Regarding this clone: Antigen: not known.

The PCR employed 60 Vbeta primers together with 13 Jbeta primers. TCRdb's table, derived via immunoSEQ multiplex PCR, lists solely in-frame clones and lacks some. The sample consists of 170,000 or so clones, under 85% of them appearing once. In nominal health when sampled, donors likely had unrecorded immune exposures nonetheless. Germline V CDR1 and CDR2: KGHSH, LQKENI. Trimming took 2 bases from V and 4 from J; bases not matched to a gene: 11. There are 17 residues in the CDR3. The source is a young man in good health and CMV-seronegative. The sequenced material came from PBMCs. The gene calls are TRBV18 and TRBJ1-1; 9 bases map to TRBD1. CDR3 in amino acids: CASSPNTGGWVSTEAFF. The CDR3 DNA follows: TGTGCCAGCTCACCAAATACAGGGGGCTGGGTGAGCACTGAAGCTTTCTTT.